This is a list of T cell receptor beta chains from one sample in a study of blood T cell repertoires in COVID-19. The method was immunoSEQ multiplex PCR; TCRdb's version includes in-frame clones alone and lacks a portion of them. The data show some 230,000 clones, roughly 80% seen once. Sequenced sample: peripheral blood. The receptors were sampled from a woman aged 30 to 39 who had recovered from COVID-19. CDR3s include the opening cysteine and the closing phenylalanine or tryptophan. The D gene is left open where the match is weak.

>-|TRBV7-2|TRBJ2-2
CASSLGQRTGELFF
>-|TRBV9|TRBJ2-2
CASSVGVNTGELFF
>-|TRBV2|TRBJ2-5
CASRARETQYF
>-|TRBV4-1|TRBJ2-7
CASSQGVGSGDFSYEQYF
>TRBD1|TRBV19|TRBJ1-2
CASSLTGTGYGYTF
>TRBD1|TRBV6-4|TRBJ1-2
CASSGPATGVTNYGYTF
>-|TRBV29-1|TRBJ2-5
CSVGSSGDYQETQYF
>-|TRBV3-1/TRBV3-2|TRBJ1-1
CASSPQGRENTEAFF
>-|TRBV9|TRBJ1-5
CASSPVPGQPQHF
>-|TRBV5-1|TRBJ2-7
CASSLGASAVSTEQYF
>-|TRBV5-4|TRBJ1-3
CASSLYGVFATIYF
>TRBD1|TRBV7-9|TRBJ1-1
CASSLVKDREDTEAFF
>TRBD1|TRBV9|TRBJ2-2
CASSETGGADTGELFF
>TRBD2|TRBV5-4|TRBJ2-1
CASSSTSGFYNEQFF
>TRBD2|TRBV5-1|TRBJ2-1
CASSPSSGTSYNEQFF
>-|TRBV18|TRBJ1-1
CASSPGRDREAFF
>-|TRBV24-1|TRBJ1-3
CATTLALGAKGNTIYF
>-|TRBV7-9|TRBJ2-7
CASSPRTTPSYEQYF
>TRBD1|TRBV2|TRBJ2-7
CASSERQGPSEQYF
>-|TRBV19|TRBJ1-2
CATPPGLLDYGYTF
>TRBD2|TRBV5-1|TRBJ2-2
CASSHSVLGLAGGPTEELFF
>-|TRBV7-8|TRBJ2-3
CASSYVGFRTDTQYF
>-|TRBV30|TRBJ1-5
CAWSPDRYNQPQHF
>TRBD1|TRBV10-3|TRBJ1-5
CAIRRDRSEPQHF
>-|TRBV12-3/TRBV12-4|TRBJ2-2
CASTQSGELFF
>TRBD1|TRBV10-3|TRBJ1-1
CAISDRDRGIVAFF
>TRBD1|TRBV5-1|TRBJ2-7
CASSLEQGDDEQYF
>TRBD2|TRBV2|TRBJ2-3
CASSGTSGSRADTQYF
>TRBD1|TRBV10-3|TRBJ1-6
CAITSDRNNNSPLHF